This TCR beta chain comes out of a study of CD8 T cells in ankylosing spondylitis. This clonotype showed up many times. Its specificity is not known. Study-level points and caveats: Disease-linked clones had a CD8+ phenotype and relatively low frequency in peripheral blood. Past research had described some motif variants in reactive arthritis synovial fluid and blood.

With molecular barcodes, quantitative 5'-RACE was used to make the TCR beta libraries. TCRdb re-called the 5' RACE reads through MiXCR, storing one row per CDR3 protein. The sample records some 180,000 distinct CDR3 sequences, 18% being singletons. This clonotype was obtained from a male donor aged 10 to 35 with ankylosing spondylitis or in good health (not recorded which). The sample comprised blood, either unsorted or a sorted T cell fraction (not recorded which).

The CDR3 sequence: CASSQDTGSSYNEQFF. Written as DNA, the CDR3 is TGCGCCAGCAGCCAAGATACCGGGAGCTCCTACAATGAGCAGTTCTTC. The chain links TRBV4-3 to TRBJ2-1, with D possibly matching TRBD2 (6 bases). The CDR3 runs 16 residues. Looked up from germline, CDR1 is LGHNA and CDR2 is YSLEER. V lost 0 bases to trimming and J lost 0 bases, with 9 bases between them.